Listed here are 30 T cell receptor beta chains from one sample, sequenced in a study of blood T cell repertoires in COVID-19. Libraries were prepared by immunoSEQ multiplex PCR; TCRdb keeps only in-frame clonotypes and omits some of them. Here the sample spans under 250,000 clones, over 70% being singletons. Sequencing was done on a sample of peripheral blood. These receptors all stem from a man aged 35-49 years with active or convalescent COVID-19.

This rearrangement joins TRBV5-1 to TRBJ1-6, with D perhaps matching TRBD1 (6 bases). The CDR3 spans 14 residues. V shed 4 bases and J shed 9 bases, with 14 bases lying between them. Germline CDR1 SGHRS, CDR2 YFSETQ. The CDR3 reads CASSPGQKGSPLHF. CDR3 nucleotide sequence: TGCGCCAGCAGCCCCGGACAGAAAGGTTCACCCCTCCACTTT.

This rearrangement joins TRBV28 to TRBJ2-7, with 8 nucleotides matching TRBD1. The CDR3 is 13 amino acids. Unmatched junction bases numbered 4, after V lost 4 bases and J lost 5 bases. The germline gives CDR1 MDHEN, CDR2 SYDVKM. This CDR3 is CASSSDRVDEQYF. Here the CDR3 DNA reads TGTGCCAGCAGTTCGGACAGGGTGGACGAGCAGTACTTC.

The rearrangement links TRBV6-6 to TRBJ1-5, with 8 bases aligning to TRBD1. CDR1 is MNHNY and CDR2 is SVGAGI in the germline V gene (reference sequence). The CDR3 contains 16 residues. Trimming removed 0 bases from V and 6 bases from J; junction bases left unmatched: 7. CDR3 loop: CASSYSGQGMGQPQHF. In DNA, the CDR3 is TGTGCCAGCAGTTACTCTGGACAGGGTATGGGTCAGCCCCAGCATTTT.

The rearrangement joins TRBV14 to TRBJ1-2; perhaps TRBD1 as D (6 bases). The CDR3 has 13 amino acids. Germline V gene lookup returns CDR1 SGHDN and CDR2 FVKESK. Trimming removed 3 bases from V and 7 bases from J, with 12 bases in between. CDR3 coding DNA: TGTGCCAGCAGCCACATGAAGACAGGTGGCTACACCTTC. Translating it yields CASSHMKTGGYTF.

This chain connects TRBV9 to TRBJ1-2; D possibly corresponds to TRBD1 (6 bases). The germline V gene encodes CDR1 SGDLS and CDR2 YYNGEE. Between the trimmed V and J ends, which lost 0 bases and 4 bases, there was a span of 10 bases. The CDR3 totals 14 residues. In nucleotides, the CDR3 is TGTGCCAGCAGCGTAGGGGCAGGGGCCTATGGCTACACCTTC. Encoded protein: CASSVGAGAYGYTF.

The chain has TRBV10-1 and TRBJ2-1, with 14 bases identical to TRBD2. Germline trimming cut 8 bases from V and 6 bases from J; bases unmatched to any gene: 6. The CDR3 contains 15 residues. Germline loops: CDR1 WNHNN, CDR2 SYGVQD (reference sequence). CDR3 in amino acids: CASSTGLAGGNEQFF. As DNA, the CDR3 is TGCGCCAGCTCGACCGGACTAGCGGGAGGCAATGAGCAGTTCTTC.

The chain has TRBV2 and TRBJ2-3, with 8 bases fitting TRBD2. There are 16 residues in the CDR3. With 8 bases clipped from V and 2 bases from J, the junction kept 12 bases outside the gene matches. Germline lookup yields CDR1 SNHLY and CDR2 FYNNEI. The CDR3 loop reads CASSTWGGGSTDTQYF. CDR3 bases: TGTGCCAGCTCAACATGGGGCGGGGGGTCCACAGATACGCAGTATTTT.

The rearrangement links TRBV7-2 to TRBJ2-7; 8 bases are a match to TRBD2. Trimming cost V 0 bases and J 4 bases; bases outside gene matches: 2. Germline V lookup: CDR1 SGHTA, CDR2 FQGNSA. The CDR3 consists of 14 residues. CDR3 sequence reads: CASSLAAGVYEQYF. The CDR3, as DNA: TGTGCCAGCAGCTTAGCAGCGGGAGTTTACGAGCAGTACTTC.

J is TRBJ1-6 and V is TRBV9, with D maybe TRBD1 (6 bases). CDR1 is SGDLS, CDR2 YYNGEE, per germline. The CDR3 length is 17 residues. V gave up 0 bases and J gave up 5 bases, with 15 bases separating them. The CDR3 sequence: CASSVGGGPGDNSPLHF. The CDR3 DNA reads TGTGCCAGCAGCGTAGGCGGGGGGCCCGGAGATAATTCACCCCTCCACTTT.

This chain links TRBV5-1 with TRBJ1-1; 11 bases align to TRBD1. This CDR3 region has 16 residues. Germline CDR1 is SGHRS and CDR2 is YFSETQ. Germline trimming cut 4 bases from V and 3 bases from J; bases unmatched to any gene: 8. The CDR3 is CASSGVGQGADTEAFF. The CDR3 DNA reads TGCGCCAGCAGCGGAGTTGGACAGGGGGCAGACACTGAAGCTTTCTTT. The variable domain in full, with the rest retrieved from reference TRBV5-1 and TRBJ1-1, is KAGVTQTPRYLIKTRGQQVTLSCSPISGHRSVSWYQQTPGQGLQFLFEYFSETQRNKGNFPGRFSGRQFSNSRSEMNVSTLELGDSALYLCASSGVGQGADTEAFFGQGTRLTVV.

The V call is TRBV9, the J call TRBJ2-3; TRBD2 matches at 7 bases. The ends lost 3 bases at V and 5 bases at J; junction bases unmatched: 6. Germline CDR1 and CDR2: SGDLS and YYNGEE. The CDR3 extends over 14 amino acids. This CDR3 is CASSARDYRDTQYF. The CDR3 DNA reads TGTGCCAGCAGCGCGAGGGACTACCGAGATACGCAGTATTTT.

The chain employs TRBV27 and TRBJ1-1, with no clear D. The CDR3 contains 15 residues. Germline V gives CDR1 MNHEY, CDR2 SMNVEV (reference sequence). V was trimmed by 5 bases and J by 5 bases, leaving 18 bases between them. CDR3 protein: CASSPPGVGRTEAFF. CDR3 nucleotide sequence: TGTGCCAGCAGTCCTCCCGGGGTGGGTAGAACTGAAGCTTTCTTT.

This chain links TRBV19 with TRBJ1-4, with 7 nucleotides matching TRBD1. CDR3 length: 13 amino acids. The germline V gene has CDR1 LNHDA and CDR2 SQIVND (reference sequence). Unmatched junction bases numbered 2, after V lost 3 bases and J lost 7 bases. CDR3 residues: CASSIRGAEKLFF. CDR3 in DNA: TGTGCCAGTAGTATCAGGGGGGCTGAAAAACTGTTTTTT.

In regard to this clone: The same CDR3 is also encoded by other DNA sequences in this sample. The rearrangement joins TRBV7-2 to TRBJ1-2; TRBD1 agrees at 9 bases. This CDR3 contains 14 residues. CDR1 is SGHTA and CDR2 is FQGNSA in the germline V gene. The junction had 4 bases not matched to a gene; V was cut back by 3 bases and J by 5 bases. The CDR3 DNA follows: TGTGCCAGCAGCTTGGGACAGGGTGGATATGGCTACACCTTC. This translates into CASSLGQGGYGYTF.

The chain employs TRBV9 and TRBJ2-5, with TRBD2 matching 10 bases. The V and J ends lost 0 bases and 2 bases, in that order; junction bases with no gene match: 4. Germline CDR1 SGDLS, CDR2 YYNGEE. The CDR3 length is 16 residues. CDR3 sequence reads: CASSVGISGGQETQYF. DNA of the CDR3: TGTGCCAGCAGCGTAGGGATTAGCGGGGGGCAAGAGACCCAGTACTTC.

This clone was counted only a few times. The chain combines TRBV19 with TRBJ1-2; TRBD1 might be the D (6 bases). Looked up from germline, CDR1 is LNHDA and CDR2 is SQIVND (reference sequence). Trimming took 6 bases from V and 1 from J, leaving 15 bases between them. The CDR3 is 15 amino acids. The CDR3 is CASRDQGLDNYGYTF. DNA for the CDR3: TGTGCCAGTAGAGACCAGGGGCTGGATAACTATGGCTACACCTTC.

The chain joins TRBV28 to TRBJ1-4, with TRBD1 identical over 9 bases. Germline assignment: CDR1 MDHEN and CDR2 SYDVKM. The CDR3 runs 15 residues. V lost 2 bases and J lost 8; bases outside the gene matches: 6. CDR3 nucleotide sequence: TGTGCCAGCAGTTTAGGGGGGACAGGGCGCGAAAAACTGTTTTTT. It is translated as CASSLGGTGREKLFF.

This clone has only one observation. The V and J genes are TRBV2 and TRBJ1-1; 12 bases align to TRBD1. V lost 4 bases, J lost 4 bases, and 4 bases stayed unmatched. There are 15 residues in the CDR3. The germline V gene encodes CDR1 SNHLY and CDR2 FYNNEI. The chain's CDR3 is CASSVEGQGATEAFF. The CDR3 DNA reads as TGTGCCAGCAGTGTCGAGGGACAGGGGGCCACTGAAGCTTTCTTT.

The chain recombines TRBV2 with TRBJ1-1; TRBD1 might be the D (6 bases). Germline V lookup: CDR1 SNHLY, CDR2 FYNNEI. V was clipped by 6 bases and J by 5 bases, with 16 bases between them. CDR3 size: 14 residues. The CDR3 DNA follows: TGTGCCAGCAGCCCGCGGGGGGCTGAGACTGAAGCTTTCTTT. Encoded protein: CASSPRGAETEAFF. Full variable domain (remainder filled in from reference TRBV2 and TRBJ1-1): EPEVTQTPSHQVTQMGQEVILRCVPISNHLYFYWYRQILGQKVEFLVSFYNNEISEKSEIFDDQFSVERPDGSNFTLKIRSTKLEDSAMYFCASSPRGAETEAFFGQGTRLTVV.

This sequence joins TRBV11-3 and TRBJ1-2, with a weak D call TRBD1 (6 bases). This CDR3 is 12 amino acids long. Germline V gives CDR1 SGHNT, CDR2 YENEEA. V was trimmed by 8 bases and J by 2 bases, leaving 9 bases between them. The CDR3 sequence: CASSTGNYGYTF. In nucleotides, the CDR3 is TGTGCCAGCTCGACAGGAAACTATGGCTACACCTTC.

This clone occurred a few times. CDR3: CASSFAGGGLNGYTF. The DNA for the CDR3 is TGCGCCAGCAGCTTTGCCGGGGGAGGGTTGAATGGCTACACCTTC. The gene calls are TRBV5-1 and TRBJ1-2, with D possibly TRBD1 on 5 matching bases. The V and J ends lost 2 bases and 6 bases respectively, with 17 bases between them. In germline, CDR1 is SGHRS, CDR2 YFSETQ. CDR3 length: 15 residues.

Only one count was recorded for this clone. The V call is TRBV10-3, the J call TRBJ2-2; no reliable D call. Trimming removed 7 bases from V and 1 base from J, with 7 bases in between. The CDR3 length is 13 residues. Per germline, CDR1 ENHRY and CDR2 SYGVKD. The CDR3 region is CAITDKNTGELFF. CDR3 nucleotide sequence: TGTGCCATCACAGACAAGAACACCGGGGAGCTGTTTTTT.

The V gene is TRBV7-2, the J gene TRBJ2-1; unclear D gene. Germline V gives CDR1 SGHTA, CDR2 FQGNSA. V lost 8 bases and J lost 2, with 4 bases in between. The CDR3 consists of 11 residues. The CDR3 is CASRTYNEQFF. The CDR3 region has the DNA TGTGCCAGCCGTACCTACAATGAGCAGTTCTTC.

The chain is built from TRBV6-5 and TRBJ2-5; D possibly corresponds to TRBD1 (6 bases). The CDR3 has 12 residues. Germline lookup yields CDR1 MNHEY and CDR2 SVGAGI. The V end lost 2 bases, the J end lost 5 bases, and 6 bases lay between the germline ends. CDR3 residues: CASSYRGETQYF. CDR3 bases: TGTGCCAGCAGTTACAGGGGGGAGACCCAGTACTTC.

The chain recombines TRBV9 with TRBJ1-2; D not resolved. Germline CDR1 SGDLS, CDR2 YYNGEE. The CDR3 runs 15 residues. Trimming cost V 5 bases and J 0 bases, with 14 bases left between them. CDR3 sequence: CASSLEGGPNYGYTF. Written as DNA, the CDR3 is TGTGCCAGCAGTTTAGAGGGAGGACCTAACTATGGCTACACCTTC.

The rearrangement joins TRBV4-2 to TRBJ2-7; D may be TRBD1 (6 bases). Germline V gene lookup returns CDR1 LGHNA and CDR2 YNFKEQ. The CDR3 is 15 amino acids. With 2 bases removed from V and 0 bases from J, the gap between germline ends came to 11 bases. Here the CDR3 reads CASSQPGQNSYEQYF. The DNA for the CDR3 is TGTGCCAGCAGCCAACCGGGACAAAACTCCTACGAGCAGTACTTC.

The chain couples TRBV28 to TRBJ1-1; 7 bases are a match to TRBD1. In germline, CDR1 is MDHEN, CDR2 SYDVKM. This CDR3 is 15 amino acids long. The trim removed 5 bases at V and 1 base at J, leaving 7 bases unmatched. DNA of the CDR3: TGTGCCAGCAGTCGACGACAGGGTTCGAACACTGAAGCTTTCTTT. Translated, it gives CASSRRQGSNTEAFF.

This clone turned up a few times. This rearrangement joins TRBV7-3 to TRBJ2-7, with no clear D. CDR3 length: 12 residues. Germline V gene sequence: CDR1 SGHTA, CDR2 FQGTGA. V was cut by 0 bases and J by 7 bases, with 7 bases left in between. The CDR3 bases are TGTGCCAGCAGCTTAACGTACGGGGAGCAGTACTTC. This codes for CASSLTYGEQYF.

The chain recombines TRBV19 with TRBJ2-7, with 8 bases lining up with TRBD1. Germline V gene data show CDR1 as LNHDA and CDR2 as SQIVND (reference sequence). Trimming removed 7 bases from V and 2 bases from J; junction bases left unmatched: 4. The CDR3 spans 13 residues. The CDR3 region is CASKSGGAYEQYF. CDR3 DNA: TGTGCCAGTAAGTCAGGGGGCGCCTACGAGCAGTACTTC.

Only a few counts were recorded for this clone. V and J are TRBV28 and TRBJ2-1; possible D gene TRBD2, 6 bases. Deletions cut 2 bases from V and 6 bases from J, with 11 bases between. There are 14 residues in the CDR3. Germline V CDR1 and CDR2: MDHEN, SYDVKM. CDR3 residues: CASSLAGTFNEQFF. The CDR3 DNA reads TGTGCCAGCAGTTTAGCGGGGACTTTCAATGAGCAGTTCTTC.